The 7 T cell receptor beta chains presented below share a single source sample, sequenced in a study of blood T cell repertoires in COVID-19. Repertoires were generated with immunoSEQ multiplex PCR, while TCRdb's copy carries only in-frame clones and drops some. The sample includes roughly 100,000 clones, roughly nine tenths of them seen just once. Sequences were obtained from peripheral blood. All receptors come from a man aged 45 to 65 with active COVID-19.

This sequence joins TRBV6-6 and TRBJ2-1, with a weak D call TRBD2 (6 bases). V was cut by 7 bases and J by 8 bases, with 9 bases left in between. The CDR3 spans 11 residues. The germline V gene encodes CDR1 MNHNY and CDR2 SVGAGI (reference sequence). The CDR3 sequence: CASTRRDEQFF. The CDR3 DNA is TGTGCCAGCACCCGGAGGGATGAGCAGTTCTTC.

This clone has only one observation. The chain employs TRBV5-4 and TRBJ1-3; D is undetermined. Germline-derived CDR1 and CDR2 are SGHNT and YYREEE (reference sequence). Trimming removed 4 bases at V and 0 bases at J, with 11 bases between. The CDR3 is 15 amino acids. Written as DNA, the CDR3 is TGTGCCAGCAGCATGGACGCGTACTCTGGAAACACCATATATTTT. Residues: CASSMDAYSGNTIYF.

In this sample, this clone turned up a few times. The V and J genes are TRBV30 and TRBJ1-1, with TRBD1 identical over 10 bases. V was clipped by 4 bases and J by 6 bases; unmatched bases: 5. The CDR3 contains 13 residues. The germline V gene has CDR1 GTSNPN and CDR2 SVGIG (reference sequence). The CDR3 is CAWTPGQGSEAFF. CDR3 sequence (DNA): TGTGCCTGGACCCCGGGACAGGGGTCTGAAGCTTTCTTT.

The rearrangement links TRBV3-1 (or the pseudogene TRBV3-2) to TRBJ1-3; D remains ambiguous. V was cut by 4 bases and J by 0 bases, with 16 bases left in between. This CDR3 is 17 amino acids long. Germline CDR1 LGHDT, CDR2 YNNKEL (reference sequence). The CDR3 DNA is TGTGCCAGCAGCCCCTACGCGAGGGATCGCTCTGGAAACACCATATATTTT. This sequence encodes CASSPYARDRSGNTIYF.

The V and J genes are TRBV9 and TRBJ2-3; tentative D call: TRBD1 (5 bases). The germline V and J ends were trimmed by 2 bases and 3 bases, with 7 bases remaining between them. Germline loops: CDR1 SGDLS, CDR2 YYNGEE. This CDR3 spans 13 amino acids. The CDR3 DNA is TGTGCCAGCAGCGTGGGGCCGACAGATACGCAGTATTTT. Translating it yields CASSVGPTDTQYF.

The gene calls are TRBV24-1 and TRBJ2-2; D gene ambiguous. V was clipped by 4 bases and J by 7 bases, with 9 bases between them. The CDR3 runs 13 residues. Germline V gives CDR1 KGHDR, CDR2 SFDVKD. In nucleotides, the CDR3 is TGTGCCACCAGTGACCGACATTACGGGGAGCTGTTTTTT. Translation gives CATSDRHYGELFF.

The chain has TRBV3-1 (or the pseudogene TRBV3-2) and TRBJ1-4; perhaps TRBD1 as D (5 bases). The length of the CDR3 is 14 residues. The V gene lost 0 bases and the J gene lost 15 bases, with 17 bases spanning the gap. Germline values: CDR1 LGHDT, CDR2 YNNKEL (reference sequence). The CDR3 DNA reads as TGTGCCAGCAGCCAAGACTCGACCGGGGGGAGAGTGTTTTTT. The encoded protein is CASSQDSTGGRVFF.